These T cell receptor beta chains were read from a single sample in a study of blood T cell repertoires in COVID-19. The data were produced by immunoSEQ multiplex PCR, yet TCRdb's version contains in-frame clones alone and is incomplete. Of some 300,000 clones in the sample, approximately 89% were seen once. The specimen was peripheral blood. These receptors came from a woman aged 25 to 39 with COVID-19, enrolled during active disease. CDR3s include the opening cysteine and the closing phenylalanine or tryptophan. D genes are given only for firm matches. Clone size is shown for a subset of rows, as once, few, many or a class of expanded clone.

.	15	TRBV3-1/TRBV3-2	.	TRBJ1-4	TGTGCCAGCAGCCGGACAGTGTCAACTAATGAAAAACTGTTTTTT	CASSRTVSTNEKLFF
TRBD2	13	TRBV12-3/TRBV12-4	.	TRBJ2-7	TGTGCCAGCTCGGCGGGGGTCCCACCCGAGCAGTACTTC	CASSAGVPPEQYF
TRBD1	16	TRBV7-9	.	TRBJ1-2	TGTGCCAGCAGCTTAGCCCGACAGGGACGTACTCCTGGCTACACCTTC	CASSLARQGRTPGYTF
TRBD2	17	TRBV7-9	.	TRBJ2-5	TGTGCCAGCAGCTTCCCCCACCAACGGGGGGTGCAAGAGACCCAGTACTTC	CASSFPHQRGVQETQYF
.	13	TRBV2	.	TRBJ2-5	TGTGCCAGCACCCGACTAGTAAGAGAGACCCAGTACTTC	CASTRLVRETQYF
.	15	TRBV6-1	.	TRBJ2-4	TGTGCCAGCAGTGAAGGGTCCAGGGTAAGAAACATTCAGTACTTC	CASSEGSRVRNIQYF
TRBD1	13	TRBV5-4	.	TRBJ1-2	TGTGCCAGCAGCTCGGACAGGGGATATGGCTACACCTTC	CASSSDRGYGYTF
.	11	TRBV20-1	.	TRBJ2-1	TGCAGTGCAAGCCCCGGGGATGAGCAGTTCTTC	CSASPGDEQFF
.	16	TRBV5-1	once	TRBJ1-1	TGCGCCAGCAGCTACCCGCCGGGCGGGGTGAACACTGAAGCTTTCTTT	CASSYPPGGVNTEAFF
TRBD2	18	TRBV7-2	.	TRBJ2-1	TGTGCCAGCAGCTTTCGCGCAGTAACTAGCGGGGGGTTCAATGAGCAGTTCTTC	CASSFRAVTSGGFNEQFF
TRBD1	13	TRBV11-3	once	TRBJ1-5	TGTGCCAGCAGCCAGGGACAGCATCAGCCCCAGCATTTT	CASSQGQHQPQHF
.	13	TRBV19	.	TRBJ1-2	TGTGCCAGTAGTTCCAGAGGGCCCTATGGCTACACCTTC	CASSSRGPYGYTF
.	12	TRBV9	.	TRBJ1-1	TGTGCCAGCAGCGTAGGCGATAGCCGGGCTTTCTTT	CASSVGDSRAFF
.	10	TRBV5-6	.	TRBJ2-1	TGTGCCAGCAGCGGGGGCGAGCAGTTCTTC	CASSGGEQFF
.	14	TRBV5-4	.	TRBJ2-5	TGTGCCAGCAGCTTGGCGGGCAGGGGAGAGACCCAGTACTTC	CASSLAGRGETQYF
.	19	TRBV5-5	.	TRBJ2-3	TGTGCCAGCAGCCGCTTGAGCACCTCGAGCGGTAGGTACACAGATACGCAGTATTTT	CASSRLSTSSGRYTDTQYF
.	13	TRBV5-1	.	TRBJ2-1	TGCGCCAGCAGCTGGTCAGCTAGCGATGAGCAGTTCTTC	CASSWSASDEQFF
.	14	TRBV5-5	.	TRBJ1-1	TGTGCCAGCAGCTCCGGGTTCAGGAACACTGAAGCTTTCTTT	CASSSGFRNTEAFF
.	13	TRBV15	.	TRBJ1-5	TGTGCCACCAGCCCGCGTTCCAATCAGCCCCAGCATTTT	CATSPRSNQPQHF
TRBD1	13	TRBV5-1	.	TRBJ1-2	TGCGCCAGCAGCGCCGGGACAGGGGATGGCTACACCTTC	CASSAGTGDGYTF
TRBD1	13	TRBV2	.	TRBJ1-2	TGTGCCAGCACCCTCGGACAGGACTATGGCTACACCTTC	CASTLGQDYGYTF
.	16	TRBV12-2	.	TRBJ1-2	TGTGCAAGTCGCTTAGCCCCCCCCCGGACAGGCTATGGCTACACCTTC	CASRLAPPRTGYGYTF
TRBD1	15	TRBV5-4	.	TRBJ1-2	TGTGCCAGCAGCTCCGGGACAGCCGAAGCCTATGGCTACACCTTC	CASSSGTAEAYGYTF
TRBD1	16	TRBV3-1/TRBV3-2	.	TRBJ1-3	TGTGCCAGCAGCCACCTCGGGACAGGGACTGGAAACACCATATATTTT	CASSHLGTGTGNTIYF
.	13	TRBV15	.	TRBJ1-2	TGTGCCACCAGCAGAGAACAGGGTGATGGCTACACCTTC	CATSREQGDGYTF
TRBD1	17	TRBV2	.	TRBJ1-2	TGTGCCAGCAGTGAATATTACGCGGACAGGGGAACGTATGGCTACACCTTC	CASSEYYADRGTYGYTF
.	15	TRBV4-1	.	TRBJ1-1	TGCGCCAGCAGCCAAGTTTCGGCGGTAGTCACTGAAGCTTTCTTT	CASSQVSAVVTEAFF
.	14	TRBV29-1	.	TRBJ1-3	TGCAGCGTAACGACAGAGTTCTCTGGAAACACCATATATTTT	CSVTTEFSGNTIYF
.	13	TRBV24-1	.	TRBJ2-3	TGTGCCACCAGTGAGGTAGTCACAGATACGCAGTATTTT	CATSEVVTDTQYF
TRBD1	17	TRBV5-6	.	TRBJ1-2	TGTGCCAGCAGCTTGGTTAGGGACAGGTCCCTATTATATGGCTACACCTTC	CASSLVRDRSLLYGYTF
TRBD1	16	TRBV7-9	few	TRBJ1-6	TGTGCCAGCAGCTTAGCGTCGGGACAGGGGAATCTACCCCTCCACTTT	CASSLASGQGNLPLHF
TRBD2	15	TRBV7-8	.	TRBJ2-5	TGTGCCAGCAGCTTACCCCTAGCGGGGAGGGAGACCCAGTACTTC	CASSLPLAGRETQYF
TRBD2	17	TRBV4-2	once	TRBJ2-3	TGTGCCAGCAGCCAAGACGGGCGGGGGGGACCCACAGATACGCAGTATTTT	CASSQDGRGGPTDTQYF
.	13	TRBV5-4	.	TRBJ2-7	TGTGCCAGCAGCTTAGGCGGGAAATACGAGCAGTACTTC	CASSLGGKYEQYF
.	14	TRBV11-3	.	TRBJ2-7	TGTGCCAGCAGCTTAGTAGACAGATCCTACGAGCAGTACTTC	CASSLVDRSYEQYF
TRBD2	17	TRBV4-3	.	TRBJ2-3	TGCGCCAGCAGCCAAGATCGGCAAATAGCGGGGCTCGATACGCAGTATTTT	CASSQDRQIAGLDTQYF
.	13	TRBV9	.	TRBJ2-1	TGTGCCAGCAGCGAAGGGGTGGTTAACGAGCAGTTCTTC	CASSEGVVNEQFF
TRBD1	13	TRBV6-5	.	TRBJ2-3	TGTGCCAGCAGTAGGGGGCAAAGAGATACGCAGTATTTT	CASSRGQRDTQYF
TRBD1	15	TRBV5-4	.	TRBJ2-7	TGTGCCAGCAGCCCCGGGACAGGGGACTCCTACGAGCAGTACTTC	CASSPGTGDSYEQYF
.	12	TRBV5-1	.	TRBJ1-2	TGCGCCAGCAGCTTAGGGGGATATGGCTACACCTTC	CASSLGGYGYTF
.	14	TRBV6-5	.	TRBJ1-5	TGTGCCAGTAGACCGGGACTGAGCAATCAGCCCCAGCATTTT	CASRPGLSNQPQHF
.	15	TRBV11-3	.	TRBJ2-1	TGTGCCAGCAGCTTAAGCGCCAGCTCCTACAATGAGCAGTTCTTC	CASSLSASSYNEQFF
.	12	TRBV15	once	TRBJ1-1	TGTGCCACCAGCAGAACAGGGATGGTAGCTTTCTTT	CATSRTGMVAFF
TRBD1	15	TRBV2	.	TRBJ2-7	TGTGCCAGCATTCGGGACAGCCCCCGCTCCTACGAGCAGTACTTC	CASIRDSPRSYEQYF
.	12	TRBV6-2/TRBV6-3	.	TRBJ2-1	TGTGCCAGCAGCCGTCAGGGAAATGAGCAGTTCTTC	CASSRQGNEQFF
TRBD2	15	TRBV27	.	TRBJ2-5	TGTGCCAGCAGCCTTTACGCGGGGGGGCAAGAGACCCAGTACTTC	CASSLYAGGQETQYF
.	12	TRBV10-1	.	TRBJ1-1	TGCGCCAGCAGTGATCCAGGGATTGAAGCTTTCTTT	CASSDPGIEAFF
.	12	TRBV5-5	.	TRBJ2-1	TGTGCCAGCAGCTTGGGAGACAATGAGCAGTTCTTC	CASSLGDNEQFF
TRBD1	16	TRBV2	.	TRBJ2-5	TGTGCCAGCAAGACCGGACAGGGGACCTACCAAGAGACCCAGTACTTC	CASKTGQGTYQETQYF
.	14	TRBV4-1	.	TRBJ1-1	TGCGCCAGCAGCCAAGGAACAGGGCTGACTGAAGCTTTCTTT	CASSQGTGLTEAFF
.	13	TRBV3-1/TRBV3-2	once	TRBJ2-5	TGTGCCAGCAGTGTTGTTCCGGGGGAGACCCAGTACTTC	CASSVVPGETQYF